In this sample, the clone carrying this TCR beta chain turned up a few times. These data originate in a study of T cell responses to AZD1222 COVID-19 vaccine. The V end lost 3 bases, the J end lost 0 bases, and 15 bases lay between the germline ends. This CDR3 is built from 17 residues. CDR1 and CDR2 from the germline V gene are SGHAT and FQNNGV. The repertoire was sequenced with immunoSEQ multiplex PCR; TCRdb's copy has only in-frame clones and lacks some. The sample shows 89,000 or so clones, roughly 90% of them seen only once. V and J are TRBV11-2 and TRBJ1-3, with TRBD1 as a possible D gene (6 bases). The sequence derives from an adult who received the AZD1222 COVID-19 vaccine. The sequencing here drew on peripheral blood, taken 28 days after the second AZD1222 dose. As DNA, the CDR3 is TGTGCCAGCAGCTTGGCCCTGACAGGCCTCTCTGGAAACACCATATATTTT. This encodes CASSLALTGLSGNTIYF.